This T cell receptor beta chain was identified in a study of regulatory T cells in long-lasting Graves disease. This clonotype was recorded at least ten times. Sample time point: persistent/refractory GD, antithyroid drugs over 5 years with positive TRAb. The TCR library was prepared using RNA isolated from PBMCs. The guidelines of the American Thyroid Association were the basis for diagnosing Graves' disease. According to the study, TCR beta libraries were built with iRepertoire HTBI primers and CDR3-region Arm-PCR. MiXCR, run by TCRdb on the multiplex PCR reads, gives a single entry per CDR3 protein. There are more than 350,000 distinct CDR3 sequences in the sample; roughly a fifth occur only once, and around 15% lies in the top ten. This CDR3 has 13 residues. V gave up 4 bases and J gave up 6 bases, with 9 bases separating them.

Sequencing used peripheral blood mononuclear cells (PBMCs), obtained when the disease was refractory, from a patient treated with antithyroid drugs. This clonotype originated in a female donor with Graves disease. This chain connects TRBV12-3 or TRBV12-4 to TRBJ1-4; TRBD1 is a possible D gene (5 bases). CDR3: CASSWGMDEKLFF. The CDR3 nucleotides are TGTGCCAGCAGTTGGGGGATGGATGAAAAACTGTTTTTT.